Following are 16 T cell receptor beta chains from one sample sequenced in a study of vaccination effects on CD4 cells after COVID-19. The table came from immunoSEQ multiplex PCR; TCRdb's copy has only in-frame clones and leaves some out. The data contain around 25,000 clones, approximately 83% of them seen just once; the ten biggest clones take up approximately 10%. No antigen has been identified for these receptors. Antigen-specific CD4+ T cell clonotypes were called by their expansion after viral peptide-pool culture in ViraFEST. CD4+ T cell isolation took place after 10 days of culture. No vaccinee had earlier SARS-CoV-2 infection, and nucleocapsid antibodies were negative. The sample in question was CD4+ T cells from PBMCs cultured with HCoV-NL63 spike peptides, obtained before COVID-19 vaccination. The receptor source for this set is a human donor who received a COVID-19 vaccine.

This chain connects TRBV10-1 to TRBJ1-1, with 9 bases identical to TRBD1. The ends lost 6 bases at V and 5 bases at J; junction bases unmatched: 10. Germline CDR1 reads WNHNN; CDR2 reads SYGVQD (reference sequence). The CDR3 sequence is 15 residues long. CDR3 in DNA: TGCGCCAGCAGCGAACCGGGACAGGGAAGAACTGAAGCTTTCTTT. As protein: CASSEPGQGRTEAFF.

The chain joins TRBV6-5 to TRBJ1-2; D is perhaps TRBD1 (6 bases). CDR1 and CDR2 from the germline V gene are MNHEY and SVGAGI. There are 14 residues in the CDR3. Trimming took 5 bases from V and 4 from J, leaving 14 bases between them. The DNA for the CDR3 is TGTGCCAGCAGTCAACAGGGAGTCAGCTATGGCTACACCTTC. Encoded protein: CASSQQGVSYGYTF.

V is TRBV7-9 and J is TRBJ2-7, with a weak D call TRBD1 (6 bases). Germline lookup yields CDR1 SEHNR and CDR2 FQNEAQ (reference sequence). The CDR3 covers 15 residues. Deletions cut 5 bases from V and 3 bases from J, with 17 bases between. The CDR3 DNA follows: TGTGCCAGCAGCCATACTCGGGACAAGGACTACGAGCAGTACTTC. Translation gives CASSHTRDKDYEQYF.

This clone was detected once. The CDR3 loop is CASSQLGTDTQYF. In DNA form, the CDR3 reads TGTGCCAGCAGCCAATTGGGCACAGATACGCAGTATTTT. The V and J genes are TRBV3-1 (or the pseudogene TRBV3-2) and TRBJ2-3; D is uncertain. Germline-derived CDR1 and CDR2 are LGHDT and YNNKEL (reference sequence). The CDR3 is 13 amino acids. The germline V and J ends were trimmed by 2 bases and 1 base, with 4 bases remaining between them.

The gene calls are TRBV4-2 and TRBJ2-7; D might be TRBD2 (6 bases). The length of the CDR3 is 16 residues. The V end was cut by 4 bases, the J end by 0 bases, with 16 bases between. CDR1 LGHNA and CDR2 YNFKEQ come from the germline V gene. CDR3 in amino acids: CASSPPTSSLSYEQYF. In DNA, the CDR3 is TGTGCCAGCAGCCCCCCGACTAGTTCCCTCTCCTACGAGCAGTACTTC.

Written as DNA, the CDR3 is TGTGCCTGGAGTCTCTGGGGAATCAACAATCAGCCCCAGCATTTT. Protein sequence: CAWSLWGINNQPQHF. The chain uses TRBV30 and TRBJ1-5; D uncertain. Germline V lookup: CDR1 GTSNPN, CDR2 SVGIG (reference sequence). Trimming left V 2 bases short and J 3 bases short, with 14 bases between. The CDR3 loop spans 15 amino acids.

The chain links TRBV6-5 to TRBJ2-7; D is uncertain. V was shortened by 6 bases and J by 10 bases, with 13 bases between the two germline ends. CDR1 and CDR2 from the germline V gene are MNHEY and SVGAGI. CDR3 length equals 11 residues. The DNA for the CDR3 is TGTGCCAGCAGAAACTCACAGTTACAGTACTTC. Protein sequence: CASRNSQLQYF.

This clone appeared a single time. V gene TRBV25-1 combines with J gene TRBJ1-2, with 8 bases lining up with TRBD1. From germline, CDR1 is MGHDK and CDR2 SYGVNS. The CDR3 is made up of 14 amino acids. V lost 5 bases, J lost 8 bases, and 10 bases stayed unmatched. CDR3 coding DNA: TGTGCCAGCAGTCCCGGACAGGGATTATTAGGCTACACCTTC. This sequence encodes CASSPGQGLLGYTF.

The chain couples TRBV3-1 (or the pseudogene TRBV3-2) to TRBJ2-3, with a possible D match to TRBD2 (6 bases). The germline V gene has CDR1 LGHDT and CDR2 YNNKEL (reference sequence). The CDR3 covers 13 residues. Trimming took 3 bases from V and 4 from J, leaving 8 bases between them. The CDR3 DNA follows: TGTGCCAGCAGCCAGGGGGGAGCAGATACGCAGTATTTT. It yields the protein CASSQGGADTQYF.

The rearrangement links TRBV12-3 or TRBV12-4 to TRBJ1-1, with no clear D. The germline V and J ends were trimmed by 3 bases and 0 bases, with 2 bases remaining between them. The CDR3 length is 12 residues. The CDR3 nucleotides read TGTGCCAGCAGTTTCATGAACACTGAAGCTTTCTTT. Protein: CASSFMNTEAFF.

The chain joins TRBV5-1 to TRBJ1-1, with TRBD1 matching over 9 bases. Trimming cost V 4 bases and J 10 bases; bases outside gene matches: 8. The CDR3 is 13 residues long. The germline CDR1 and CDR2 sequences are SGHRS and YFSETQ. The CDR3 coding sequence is TGCGCCAGCAGCCTCGGACAGGGGAGAGGAGCTTTCTTT. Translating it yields CASSLGQGRGAFF.

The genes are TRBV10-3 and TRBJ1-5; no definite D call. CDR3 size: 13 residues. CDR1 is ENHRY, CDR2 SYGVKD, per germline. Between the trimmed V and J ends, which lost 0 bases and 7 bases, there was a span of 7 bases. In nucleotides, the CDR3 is TGTGCCATCAGTGAGTCCTCTGGACAGCCCCAGCATTTT. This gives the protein CAISESSGQPQHF.

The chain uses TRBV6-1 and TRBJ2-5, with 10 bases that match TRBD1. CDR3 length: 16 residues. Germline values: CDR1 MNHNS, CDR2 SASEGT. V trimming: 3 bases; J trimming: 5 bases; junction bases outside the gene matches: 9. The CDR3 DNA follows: TGTGCCAGCAGTGACCTACCGGGACAGGGGTCGGAGACCCAGTACTTC. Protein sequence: CASSDLPGQGSETQYF.

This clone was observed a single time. This chain's CDR3 is CASSPRPTGGRETQYF. DNA of the CDR3: TGCGCCAGCAGCCCTAGACCGACAGGGGGGAGAGAGACCCAGTACTTC. The rearrangement links TRBV5-1 to TRBJ2-5, with 9 positions matching TRBD1. CDR1 and CDR2 (germline): SGHRS, YFSETQ. Germline trimming cut 4 bases from V and 4 bases from J; bases unmatched to any gene: 11. The CDR3 runs 16 residues.

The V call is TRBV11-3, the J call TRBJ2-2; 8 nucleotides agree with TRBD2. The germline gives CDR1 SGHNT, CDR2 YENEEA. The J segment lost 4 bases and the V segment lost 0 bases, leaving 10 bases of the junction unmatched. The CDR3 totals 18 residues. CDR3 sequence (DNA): TGTGCCAGCAGCTTAGATCAGAGCGGGAGCGGCGTCACCGGGGAGCTGTTTTTT. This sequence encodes CASSLDQSGSGVTGELFF. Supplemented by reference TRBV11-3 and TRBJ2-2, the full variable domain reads EAGVVQSPRYKIIEKKQPVAFWCNPISGHNTLYWYLQNLGQGPELLIRYENEEAVDDSQLPKDRFSAERLKGVDSTLKIQPAELGDSAVYLCASSLDQSGSGVTGELFFGEGSRLTVL.

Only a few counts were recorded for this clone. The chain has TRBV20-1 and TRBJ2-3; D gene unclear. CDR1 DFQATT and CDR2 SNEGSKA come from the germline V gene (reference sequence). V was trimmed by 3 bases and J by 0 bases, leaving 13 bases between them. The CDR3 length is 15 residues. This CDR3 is CSASSSVTSTDTQYF. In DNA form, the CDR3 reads TGCAGTGCTAGTTCCTCGGTCACTAGCACAGATACGCAGTATTTT.